This section outlines one T cell receptor beta chain sequence together with its context. This specimen comes from a study of blood T cell repertoires in COVID-19. Study details: Acute and convalescent COVID-19 specimens originated in the United States, Italy and Spain. From T cells, B-cell-depleted T cells, or PBMCs came the material, which was cDNA or gDNA.

Germline V gives CDR1 SNHLY, CDR2 FYNNEI. V was shortened by 3 bases and J by 4 bases, with 9 bases between the two germline ends. This CDR3 has 13 amino acids. Per the study methods: Amplification with reference gene primers provided the estimates of nucleated cell counts. The repertoire was sequenced with immunoSEQ multiplex PCR; TCRdb's copy has only in-frame clones and lacks some. V and J calls and clone size are as listed in that table; D and trimming were resolved from the DNA. The repertoire holds about 160,000 clones, with 70% to 85% as singletons. This receptor was identified in an elderly woman with acute or convalescent COVID-19. Material for sequencing was peripheral blood. This rearrangement joins TRBV2 to TRBJ1-2; D perhaps matches TRBD1 (6 bases). In nucleotides, the CDR3 is TGTGCCAGCAGTGAGGCCAGGGGCTATGGCTACACCTTC. It translates to CASSEARGYGYTF.